Sequencing of this TCR beta chain was carried out in a study of glioma-infiltrating T cells after dendritic cell vaccination (dated by TCRdb to about 2016). Regarding the study in general: Of the roughly 15 glioblastoma patients in the cohort, all drawn from Phase I and II dendritic cell vaccination trials, 9 were newly diagnosed and 6 had recurrent disease. Autologous tumor lysate-pulsed dendritic cell vaccination was administered to the patients between about 2003 and 2012. The vaccine was prepared from monocyte-derived dendritic cells that were cultured for 6 to 7 days with IL-4 and GM-CSF and then pulsed overnight with autologous tumor lysate. Patients received three intradermal dendritic cell vaccine injections at biweekly intervals in the arm below the axilla. In glioblastoma patients vaccinated with dendritic cells, deep sequencing of TCR beta CDR3 regions served to measure the amount of tumor-infiltrating lymphocytes and to compare repertoires between tumor and blood. Survival after dendritic cell vaccination was correlated with TCR sequencing metrics such as TIL content and the overlap between tumor and blood repertoires.

Interpreted using the paper, the time point label stands for: after dendritic cell vaccination, including at tumor progression/relapse. To be selected, patients needed enough residual fresh-frozen tumor tissue and more than two years of available survival data. Molecular status otherwise varied across the glioblastoma patients, but none of them carried an isocitrate dehydrogenase mutation. PBMC collection took place before vaccination, two weeks after the third vaccination, and at tumor progression if progression occurred. The Qiagen DNeasy Blood extraction Kit was used to extract genomic DNA. Trimming costs V 9 bases and J 3 bases, and their ends lie 11 bases apart. Spanning cysteine to phenylalanine, the CDR3 consists of 12 amino acids. Only the CDR3 part of the read is kept: 36 bases, read in frame from the first base. From the germline V gene, CDR1 is MNHEY and CDR2 is SVGAGI. Using the immunoSEQ assay, TCRB CDR3 regions were amplified from 2 micrograms of genomic DNA, or from all available DNA when less than that was on hand. Multiplex PCR used 60 forward primers for TCR V beta segments and 13 reverse primers for J beta segments. Synthetic control templates were spiked into each sample at limiting dilution to estimate reads per starting template. The Illumina HiSeq System generated sequencing reads of 87 bp. Regarding the original processing steps: PCR and sequencing errors were removed by a nearest neighbor algorithm that merged closely related sequences. TCR overlap was measured as the percentage of unique tumor TCR beta sequences also present in the same patient's peripheral blood. The table was pulled from immuneACCESS by TCRdb, which kept in-frame rearrangements only. Such tables lose some clones; where checked, under half of the loss comes from unresolved V genes, and the rest has no known cause. V, J and clone size were drawn from that table, and D and trimming were deduced from the DNA. This sample is represented by around 60,000 clones; roughly 86% of them were singletons. The top ten clonotypes cover 9.5% to 13% of the sample.

Turning to this clone: The specificity of this receptor is unknown. No qualities accompany the bases; no much larger clone lies one base away.

Points the paper makes about the study in general: After dendritic cell vaccination, a higher estimated pretreatment TIL content predicted longer time to progression and overall survival. The cohort was small and heterogeneous, with few patients having full blood and tumor sets and even fewer initial-recurrent tumor pairs. The response model built on TCR overlap across three groups was characterized as speculative, with prospective validation still needed. No direct relationship between TCR clonality and survival was found, suggesting that a diverse polyclonal response may matter.

The sequenced sample was blood, obtained after dendritic cell vaccination. The chain uses TRBV6-5 and TRBJ2-5; TRBD2 could be the D gene, as 5 bases match. The clonotype was recovered from a human donor with glioblastoma. The nucleotides read TGTGCCAGAATAGAGGAGGAAGAGACCCAGTACTTC. Translated, it gives CARIEEEETQYF.